The 28 T cell receptor beta chains below all came from one sample that was sequenced in a study of CD8+ T cells in alopecia areata (dated by TCRdb to between 2018 and 2020). Library preparation used the immunoSEQ multiplex PCR assay. RNA was extracted from all samples and reverse transcribed into cDNA, which served as template for TCR sequencing. Entries here come from immuneACCESS through TCRdb and include only in-frame sequences with V and J called. Some clones fail to appear in such tables; in the studies checked, an unresolved V gene covers under half of the shortfall, and the cause of the remainder is unknown. Recorded for this sample are 250,000 or so clones; 65% to 70% of them occurred a single time. Approximately 1.2% of the sample is taken by the ten largest. The time point label here, explained by the study, means: baseline before oral tofacitinib. The source was CD4+ T cells sorted from blood, collected at week 0. The receptors stem from a human donor with alopecia areata.

The V call is TRBV9, the J call TRBJ1-2; maybe TRBD1 (5 bases). The germline V gene encodes CDR1 SGDLS and CDR2 YYNGEE. The CDR3 contains 13 residues. Between the trimmed V and J ends, which lost 4 bases and 10 bases, there was a span of 17 bases. For the CDR3, the DNA is TGTGCCAGCAGCCAGGGAGCGGGAAGTGACTACACCTTC. Its protein is CASSQGAGSDYTF.

V gene TRBV27 combines with J gene TRBJ2-7; D assignment may be TRBD1 or TRBD2 (5 bases each). Germline values: CDR1 MNHEY, CDR2 SMNVEV (reference sequence). The CDR3 covers 15 residues. V lost 0 bases and J 3 bases, leaving 12 bases between the germline ends. Here the CDR3 DNA reads TGTGCCAGCAGTTTATCCGGGGCGGCTAGCTACGAGCAGTACTTC. Protein sequence: CASSLSGAASYEQYF.

This chain joins TRBV29-1 and TRBJ1-2; no firm D call. The CDR3 loop spans 15 amino acids. The V end lost 0 bases, the J end lost 8 bases, and 19 bases lay between the germline ends. Germline V gene data show CDR1 as SQVTM and CDR2 as ANQGSEA. The CDR3 DNA sequence: TGCAGCGTTGAAGAGAGCAGTCGTGCCCGGTTGGGCTACACCTTC. This sequence encodes CSVEESSRARLGYTF.

This chain links TRBV29-1 with TRBJ1-2; 9 nucleotides agree with TRBD1. Germline V gene sequence: CDR1 SQVTM, CDR2 ANQGSEA. Trimming cost V 6 bases and J 4 bases; bases outside gene matches: 9. The CDR3 spans 14 residues. The CDR3 is CSVGTGQRSYGYTF. The CDR3 nucleotides are TGCAGCGTAGGGACAGGGCAGCGCTCCTATGGCTACACCTTC.

J is TRBJ2-3 and V is TRBV7-2; 7 bases fit TRBD2. CDR1 and CDR2 from the germline V gene are SGHTA and FQGNSA. The CDR3 loop spans 15 amino acids. Unmatched junction bases numbered 10, after V lost 10 bases and J lost 0 bases. CDR3 DNA: TGTGCCACCACCGCTCAGCGGGGTAGCACAGATACGCAGTATTTT. Its translation: CATTAQRGSTDTQYF.

The chain has TRBV29-1 and TRBJ1-6; D might be TRBD1 (5 bases). Germline CDR1 is SQVTM and CDR2 is ANQGSEA. The V and J ends lost 6 bases and 7 bases respectively, with 13 bases between them. CDR3 size: 13 residues. The CDR3 DNA follows: TGCAGCGTCCTCGTGGGGCCGAATTCACCCCTCCACTTT. Residues: CSVLVGPNSPLHF.

This chain connects TRBV7-9 to TRBJ2-3, with TRBD1 matching over 7 bases. CDR1 and CDR2 from the germline V gene are SEHNR and FQNEAQ (reference sequence). V shed 6 bases, J shed 2 bases, and the junction held 14 bases outside the gene matches. CDR3 length: 17 amino acids. The DNA for the CDR3 is TGTGCCAGCAGTCATACCCAGGGGGTATTATACACAGATACGCAGTATTTT. Translated: CASSHTQGVLYTDTQYF.

This clone was detected only a few times. The genes are TRBV29-1 and TRBJ2-7; no clear D. V was shortened by 1 base and J by 0 bases, with 19 bases between the two germline ends. In germline, CDR1 is SQVTM, CDR2 ANQGSEA. The CDR3 has 17 amino acids. This CDR3 reads CSVEGEKQQVRSYEQYF. DNA of the CDR3: TGCAGCGTTGAAGGAGAGAAACAGCAAGTACGCTCCTACGAGCAGTACTTC.

The genes are TRBV5-1 and TRBJ2-6; 7 bases fit TRBD1. The CDR3 spans 19 residues. Per germline, CDR1 SGHRS and CDR2 YFSETQ. The ends lost 4 bases at V and 0 bases at J; junction bases unmatched: 13. In nucleotides, the CDR3 is TGCGCCAGCAGCCCAGACCGACAGGGACGAAGCTCTGGGGCCAACGTCCTGACTTTC. Residues: CASSPDRQGRSSGANVLTF.

This clone was picked up a small number of times. The chain combines TRBV29-1 with TRBJ2-5, with 9 bases matching TRBD1. Losses at the gene ends were 6 bases for V and 5 bases for J; bases not matched to a gene: 10. This CDR3 comprises 14 residues. Germline V gene data show CDR1 as SQVTM and CDR2 as ANQGSEA. The CDR3 bases are TGCAGCGTAGCGCCGGGACAGGGATTGGAGACCCAGTACTTC. This sequence encodes CSVAPGQGLETQYF.

This clone appeared a single time. The CDR3 protein is CASSQVIGGRPTDTQYF. As DNA, the CDR3 is TGCGCCAGCAGCCAAGTCATCGGGGGGAGACCCACAGATACGCAGTATTTT. The V gene is TRBV4-1, the J gene TRBJ2-3; the match to TRBD2 covers 7 bases. This CDR3 spans 17 amino acids. Germline V CDR1 and CDR2: MGHRA, YSYEKL. V shed 1 base, J shed 2 bases, and the junction held 9 bases outside the gene matches.

CDR3 in amino acids: CSVGDPYEQYF. The CDR3 DNA follows: TGCAGTGTAGGGGATCCCTACGAGCAGTACTTC. The rearrangement links TRBV20-1 to TRBJ2-7; D might be TRBD1 (5 bases). This CDR3 has 11 residues. V was clipped by 7 bases and J by 2 bases, with 9 bases between them. Germline V CDR1 and CDR2: DFQATT, SNEGSKA (reference sequence).

DNA for the CDR3: TGTGCCAGCAGCAAGGGGCATGGGAGTAGAGGGGAGACCCAGTACTTC. This translates into CASSKGHGSRGETQYF. The rearrangement joins TRBV21-1 to TRBJ2-5. TRBV21-1 is marked as a pseudogene. This CDR3 is 16 amino acids long.

The chain is built from TRBV5-6 and TRBJ1-2; D call uncertain. From germline, CDR1 is SGHDT and CDR2 YYEEEE. V lost 4 bases and J 1 base, leaving 14 bases between the germline ends. The CDR3 loop spans 15 amino acids. CDR3 nucleotides: TGTGCCAGCAGCATGGATGGCAGATTTAACTATGGCTACACCTTC. Its protein product is CASSMDGRFNYGYTF. The full variable domain, with the rest looked up from reference TRBV5-6 and TRBJ1-2, is DAGVTQSPTHLIKTRGQQVTLRCSPKSGHDTVSWYQQALGQGPQFIFQYYEEEERQRGNFPDRFSGHQFPNYSSELNVNALLLGDSALYLCASSMDGRFNYGYTFGSGTRLTVV.

The chain combines TRBV9 with TRBJ2-2, with D perhaps matching TRBD1 or TRBD2 (5 bases each). Germline CDR1 SGDLS, CDR2 YYNGEE. The CDR3 consists of 13 residues. Trimming took 6 bases from V and 6 from J, leaving 12 bases between them. The CDR3 nucleotides read TGTGCCAGCAACCGGGGCTCTCCCGGGGAGCTGTTTTTT. It specifies CASNRGSPGELFF.

The chain has TRBV29-1 and TRBJ2-7; D call uncertain. Germline values: CDR1 SQVTM, CDR2 ANQGSEA. The CDR3 runs 12 residues. Trimming removed 4 bases at V and 4 bases at J, with 11 bases between. CDR3 loop: CSVAVGRYEQYF. CDR3 nucleotide sequence: TGCAGCGTTGCGGTCGGCCGATACGAGCAGTACTTC.

This chain connects TRBV15 to TRBJ1-2; no firm D call. Germline V gives CDR1 LNHNV, CDR2 YYDKDF (reference sequence). CDR3 length equals 14 residues. Trimming cost V 0 bases and J 1 base, with 6 bases left between them. The CDR3 coding sequence is TGTGCCACCAGCAGAGAGGGTAGTAACTATGGCTACACCTTC. Translation gives CATSREGSNYGYTF.

The genes are TRBV11-2 and TRBJ2-7; D is uncertain. Germline V gives CDR1 SGHAT, CDR2 FQNNGV. The CDR3 contains 12 residues. V dropped 1 base and J dropped 7 bases, with 8 bases sitting between them. The CDR3 bases are TGTGCCAGCAGCTTAGTCTACTGGGAGCAGTACTTC. It encodes CASSLVYWEQYF.

The J gene is TRBJ1-1, the V gene TRBV20-1; D gene unclear. CDR1 and CDR2 (germline): DFQATT, SNEGSKA (reference sequence). The CDR3 length is 11 residues. V lost 0 bases, J lost 7 bases, and 6 bases lay in between. The CDR3 DNA reads as TGCAGTGCTAGAGACAGCTTTGAAGCTTTCTTT. This encodes CSARDSFEAFF.

The V call is TRBV30, the J call TRBJ2-6; 9 positions match TRBD2. This CDR3 is built from 17 residues. CDR1 is GTSNPN, CDR2 SVGIG, per germline (reference sequence). V lost 2 bases and J lost 0; bases outside the gene matches: 5. The CDR3 reads CAWSLAGAHSGANVLTF. Here the CDR3 DNA reads TGTGCCTGGAGTTTAGCGGGGGCCCACTCTGGGGCCAACGTCCTGACTTTC.

This clone has more than one count but fewer than ten. V gene TRBV29-1 combines with J gene TRBJ1-1; D is perhaps TRBD1 (6 bases). Germline values: CDR1 SQVTM, CDR2 ANQGSEA. The CDR3 runs 14 residues. V was clipped by 4 bases and J by 1 base, with 13 bases between them. The CDR3 sequence is CSVARTVKNTEAFF. The CDR3 nucleotides are TGCAGCGTTGCCAGGACAGTAAAGAACACTGAAGCTTTCTTT.

This clone has a handful of counts. V is TRBV9 and J is TRBJ1-1; D remains ambiguous. Trimming left V 2 bases short and J 1 base short, with 6 bases between. Germline V gene lookup returns CDR1 SGDLS and CDR2 YYNGEE. The CDR3 extends over 13 amino acids. The CDR3 DNA is TGTGCCAGCAGCGTGACGACGAACACTGAAGCTTTCTTT. Translated: CASSVTTNTEAFF.

J is TRBJ1-1 and V is TRBV18; D is unresolved. The CDR3 is 12 amino acids. The V gene's germline CDR1 is KGHSH and CDR2 LQKENI. The V end was cut by 3 bases, the J end by 3 bases, with 5 bases between. The CDR3 coding sequence is TGTGCCAGCTCACCGTATCACACTGAAGCTTTCTTT. Amino acid sequence: CASSPYHTEAFF.

This sequence joins TRBV5-1 and TRBJ1-2; TRBD1 might be the D (5 bases). The CDR3 sequence is 14 residues long. The V gene lost 0 bases and the J gene lost 0 bases, with 6 bases spanning the gap. Germline values: CDR1 SGHRS, CDR2 YFSETQ. CDR3 in amino acids: CASSLETANYGYTF. In DNA, the CDR3 is TGCGCCAGCAGCTTGGAGACAGCTAACTATGGCTACACCTTC.

This clone has a handful of counts. This chain links TRBV7-2 with TRBJ1-6; no clear D. CDR1 is SGHTA and CDR2 is FQGNSA in the germline V gene. CDR3 length: 12 amino acids. Trimming removed 3 bases at V and 10 bases at J, with 7 bases between. The CDR3 is CASSFFSSPLHF. CDR3 DNA: TGTGCCAGCAGCTTCTTCAGCTCACCCCTCCACTTT.

The V and J genes are TRBV7-8 and TRBJ1-2; no firm D call. Germline V gene lookup returns CDR1 SGHVS and CDR2 FQNEAQ. The CDR3 totals 11 residues. The V end was cut by 8 bases, the J end by 3 bases, with 7 bases between. CDR3 in amino acids: CASGVDYGYTF. CDR3 nucleotide sequence: TGTGCCAGCGGGGTTGACTATGGCTACACCTTC.

The table lists this clone with a few counts. Distinct nucleotide sequences in the sample also encode this CDR3. This chain uses TRBV5-1 with TRBJ2-3, with D hard to call. The CDR3 runs to 12 residues. Germline values: CDR1 SGHRS, CDR2 YFSETQ. Trimming took 3 bases from V and 2 from J, leaving 4 bases between them. CDR3 nucleotide sequence: TGCGCCAGCAGCTCGAACACAGATACGCAGTATTTT. Residues: CASSSNTDTQYF.

The chain combines TRBV30 with TRBJ2-6, with D unresolved. This CDR3 is 16 amino acids long. In germline, CDR1 is GTSNPN, CDR2 SVGIG (reference sequence). V was clipped by 0 bases and J by 0 bases, with 9 bases between them. CDR3 sequence (DNA): TGTGCCTGGAGTGTATGGATTTCCTCTGGGGCCAACGTCCTGACTTTC. This translates into CAWSVWISSGANVLTF.